This T cell receptor (beta chain) originates from a study of T cells after posttransplantation cyclophosphamide. Study results and limitations: Tissue-infiltrating T cells from skin or gut overlapped little with blood T cells. Donor-recipient repertoire similarity was low at 1-2 months, rising over year one. Recipient CMV seropositivity and CMV reactivation strongly tracked TRB clonality.

Sequencing was performed with immunoSEQ multiplex PCR; in TCRdb, only in-frame clones are kept and a portion is missing. The sample presents about 39,000 clones, none singletons. In this sample, this clone turned up many times. Its antigen is undetermined. The related graft donor's blood sample was taken on the day of bone marrow donation. The ends lost 2 bases at V and 7 bases at J; junction bases unmatched: 5. There are 15 residues in the CDR3. Germline V CDR1 and CDR2: SGDLS, YYNGEE. What was sequenced was PBMCs. The sequence derives from a woman between 45 and 60 years old in good health and a related stem cell transplant donor. The chain employs TRBV9 and TRBJ1-4; 10 bases map to TRBD1. CDR3 bases: TGTGCCAGCAGCGTTACGACAGGGGGCCGTGAAAAACTGTTTTTT. Residues: CASSVTTGGREKLFF.